The clone carrying this T cell receptor (beta chain) was counted a single time. Its specificity is unknown. Trimming shortened V by 8 bases and J by 1 base, and 17 bases separated the two germline ends. Germline V gene lookup returns CDR1 MNHEY and CDR2 SMNVEV (reference sequence). The CDR3 has 15 amino acids. Donors were ostensibly healthy at sampling, although undocumented immune exposures were probable. These data are taken from a study of cytomegalovirus exposure and HLA in healthy donors. Overall study results and limits: An analysis that came later showed most CMV-associated TCR beta chains appearing HLA-restricted.

PCR involved 60 Vbeta and 13 Jbeta primers. Data came from immunoSEQ multiplex PCR; TCRdb stores just in-frame clones and leaves some out. The table includes tens of thousands of clones, around 77% detected once. The chain recombines TRBV27 with TRBJ1-1, with a possible D match to TRBD1 (6 bases). The clonotype originates from a man younger than 45 in good health and CMV-seronegative. Sequencing used PBMCs. In DNA form, the CDR3 reads TGTGCCAGCCGCCCGGCGAGGGGGGGGAACACTGAAGCTTTCTTT. Protein sequence: CASRPARGGNTEAFF.